Here is one T cell receptor beta chain with its context. This sample is drawn from a study of Ad26.COV2.S vaccination and SARS-CoV-2 variants. Germline loops: CDR1 SNHLY, CDR2 FYNNEI. The CDR3 totals 12 residues. V lost 5 bases, J lost 1 base, and 6 bases lay in between. TCRdb keeps only in-frame clones here, not all; method: immunoSEQ multiplex PCR. The data contain around 350,000 clones, around 92% of them seen just once; the ten biggest clones take up about 3.9%. The starting material was peripheral blood, obtained after recovery from COVID-19. The J gene is TRBJ2-7, the V gene TRBV2; D uncertain. This TCR derives from a human donor who had recovered from COVID-19. The CDR3 reads CASSRRSYEQYF. The CDR3 DNA follows: TGTGCCAGCAGTCGCAGATCCTACGAGCAGTACTTC.